The rows below give T cell receptor beta chains drawn from one sample of a study of vaccination effects on CD4 cells after COVID-19. The assay was immunoSEQ multiplex PCR, and TCRdb's table has in-frame clones only and misses some. In the table there are about 51,000 clones, roughly 74% of which are singletons. No antigen is known for these receptors. The sample in question was CD4+ T cells from PBMCs cultured without peptide, obtained before COVID-19 vaccination. The receptors were sampled from a human donor who had a prior SARS-CoV-2 infection. Each CDR3 is given with its conserved first and last residue. A D gene is named only where the DNA matches it firmly. The size of a clone is reported for some rows only, either as once, few or many, or as a class for expanded clones.

V gene: TRBV7-2
J gene: TRBJ2-7
D gene: TRBD1
CDR3 length: 14
clone size: few
CDR3 protein: CASRISGQGYEQYF
CDR3 DNA: TGTGCCAGCCGAATATCGGGACAGGGTTACGAGCAGTACTTC

V gene: TRBV24-1
J gene: TRBJ2-3
D gene: .
CDR3 length: 13
clone size: .
CDR3 protein: CATSDFGRDTQYF
CDR3 DNA: TGTGCCACCAGTGATTTCGGCAGAGATACGCAGTATTTT

V gene: TRBV7-8
J gene: TRBJ2-6
D gene: .
CDR3 length: 12
clone size: .
CDR3 protein: CASTRRANVLTF
CDR3 DNA: TGTGCCAGCACCCGCCGGGCCAACGTCCTGACTTTC

V gene: TRBV5-4
J gene: TRBJ2-1
D gene: TRBD2
CDR3 length: 16
clone size: .
CDR3 protein: CASSSGTSPSYNEQFF
CDR3 DNA: TGTGCCAGCAGCTCAGGGACTAGTCCCTCCTACAATGAGCAGTTCTTC

V gene: TRBV7-3
J gene: TRBJ2-2
D gene: .
CDR3 length: 14
clone size: .
CDR3 protein: CASSLKENTGELFF
CDR3 DNA: TGTGCCAGCAGCTTAAAGGAGAACACCGGGGAGCTGTTTTTT

V gene: TRBV7-8
J gene: TRBJ2-2
D gene: TRBD2
CDR3 length: 18
clone size: .
CDR3 protein: CASSRPGLAGEDTGELFF
CDR3 DNA: TGTGCCAGCAGCCGACCGGGACTAGCGGGCGAGGACACCGGGGAGCTGTTTTTT

V gene: TRBV2
J gene: TRBJ2-5
D gene: TRBD2
CDR3 length: 14
clone size: few
CDR3 protein: CASTGLAAQETQYF
CDR3 DNA: TGTGCCAGCACCGGACTAGCGGCACAAGAGACCCAGTACTTC

V gene: TRBV5-6
J gene: TRBJ1-5
D gene: TRBD1
CDR3 length: 16
clone size: .
CDR3 protein: CASSLKGGGSNQPQHF
CDR3 DNA: TGTGCCAGCAGCTTGAAAGGGGGCGGAAGCAATCAGCCCCAGCATTTT

V gene: TRBV4-3
J gene: TRBJ1-2
D gene: .
CDR3 length: 15
clone size: .
CDR3 protein: CASSERNGANYGYTF
CDR3 DNA: TGCGCCAGCAGCGAAAGGAACGGAGCTAACTATGGCTACACCTTC

V gene: TRBV2
J gene: TRBJ2-1
D gene: .
CDR3 length: 11
clone size: .
CDR3 protein: CASSGYNEQFF
CDR3 DNA: TGTGCCAGCAGTGGATATAATGAGCAGTTCTTC

V gene: TRBV3-1/TRBV3-2
J gene: TRBJ2-7
D gene: .
CDR3 length: 14
clone size: .
CDR3 protein: CASSQFPYSYEQYF
CDR3 DNA: TGTGCCAGCAGCCAGTTTCCGTACTCCTACGAGCAGTACTTC

V gene: TRBV7-9
J gene: TRBJ1-6
D gene: TRBD1
CDR3 length: 13
clone size: .
CDR3 protein: CASSGQEDSPLHF
CDR3 DNA: TGTGCCAGCTCCGGACAGGAGGATTCACCCCTCCACTTT

V gene: TRBV7-6
J gene: TRBJ2-5
D gene: .
CDR3 length: 18
clone size: .
CDR3 protein: CASSLTATGLGVKETQYF
CDR3 DNA: TGTGCCAGCAGCTTAACGGCAACGGGTCTGGGGGTCAAAGAGACCCAGTACTTC

V gene: TRBV12-3/TRBV12-4
J gene: TRBJ2-7
D gene: .
CDR3 length: 11
clone size: few
CDR3 protein: CASGRGDEQYF
CDR3 DNA: TGTGCCAGCGGCAGAGGGGACGAGCAGTACTTC

V gene: TRBV9
J gene: TRBJ2-7
D gene: .
CDR3 length: 18
clone size: .
CDR3 protein: CASSPRSVGQALGYEQYF
CDR3 DNA: TGTGCCAGCAGCCCCCGCTCCGTAGGTCAGGCACTTGGCTACGAGCAGTACTTC

V gene: TRBV4-2
J gene: TRBJ2-7
D gene: .
CDR3 length: 17
clone size: .
CDR3 protein: CASSRLPIESGFYEQYF
CDR3 DNA: TGTGCCAGCAGCCGACTCCCAATAGAGAGCGGGTTCTACGAGCAGTACTTC

V gene: TRBV19
J gene: TRBJ1-2
D gene: .
CDR3 length: 13
clone size: .
CDR3 protein: CASSRGRRDDYTF
CDR3 DNA: TGTGCCAGTAGTCGGGGACGGCGGGATGACTACACCTTC

V gene: TRBV6-5
J gene: TRBJ1-2
D gene: .
CDR3 length: 13
clone size: .
CDR3 protein: CASSPDRVGGYTF
CDR3 DNA: TGTGCCAGCAGTCCAGACAGAGTAGGCGGCTACACCTTC

V gene: TRBV5-1
J gene: TRBJ2-5
D gene: .
CDR3 length: 15
clone size: .
CDR3 protein: CASSLMGLYQETQYF
CDR3 DNA: TGCGCCAGCAGCTTGATGGGTTTGTACCAAGAGACCCAGTACTTC

V gene: TRBV5-1
J gene: TRBJ2-6
D gene: TRBD1
CDR3 length: 17
clone size: .
CDR3 protein: CASSTGQGHSGANVLTF
CDR3 DNA: TGCGCCAGCAGCACGGGACAGGGCCACTCTGGGGCCAACGTCCTGACTTTC

V gene: TRBV25-1
J gene: TRBJ2-5
D gene: TRBD1
CDR3 length: 13
clone size: .
CDR3 protein: CASTQGGRETQYF
CDR3 DNA: TGTGCCAGCACTCAAGGGGGCAGGGAGACCCAGTACTTC

V gene: TRBV7-9
J gene: TRBJ2-5
D gene: TRBD2
CDR3 length: 18
clone size: .
CDR3 protein: CASSSSRASGAPRWAQYF
CDR3 DNA: TGTGCCAGCAGCTCTAGTAGGGCTAGCGGGGCTCCTCGGTGGGCCCAGTACTTC

V gene: TRBV4-2
J gene: TRBJ1-4
D gene: .
CDR3 length: 15
clone size: .
CDR3 protein: CASSQAGVSNEKLFF
CDR3 DNA: TGTGCCAGCAGCCAAGCAGGGGTTTCTAATGAAAAACTGTTTTTT

V gene: TRBV11-3
J gene: TRBJ2-7
D gene: .
CDR3 length: 13
clone size: .
CDR3 protein: CASSFDLGYEQYF
CDR3 DNA: TGTGCCAGCAGCTTTGACCTTGGTTACGAGCAGTACTTC

V gene: TRBV19
J gene: TRBJ1-1
D gene: .
CDR3 length: 14
clone size: few
CDR3 protein: CASSIRGGNTEAFF
CDR3 DNA: TGTGCCAGTAGTATCAGGGGCGGTAACACTGAAGCTTTCTTT

V gene: TRBV11-1
J gene: TRBJ1-2
D gene: TRBD1
CDR3 length: 13
clone size: .
CDR3 protein: CASSQRDSYGYTF
CDR3 DNA: TGTGCCAGCAGCCAACGGGACAGCTATGGCTACACCTTC

V gene: TRBV29-1
J gene: TRBJ2-1
D gene: .
CDR3 length: 12
clone size: .
CDR3 protein: CSLGGGYNEQFF
CDR3 DNA: TGCAGCCTGGGGGGCGGATACAATGAGCAGTTCTTC

V gene: TRBV15
J gene: TRBJ1-5
D gene: TRBD1
CDR3 length: 17
clone size: few
CDR3 protein: CATSSGRDSDSNQPQHF
CDR3 DNA: TGTGCCACCAGCAGTGGTAGGGACAGCGATAGCAATCAGCCCCAGCATTTT

V gene: TRBV5-5
J gene: TRBJ2-2
D gene: .
CDR3 length: 16
clone size: .
CDR3 protein: CASSLAGTANTGELFF
CDR3 DNA: TGTGCCAGCAGCTTGGCCGGGACGGCGAACACCGGGGAGCTGTTTTTT